The 9 T cell receptor beta chains below were found in one sample sequenced in a study of T cells in Graves' hyperthyroidism and ophthalmopathy. RNA transcripts were the template for amplifying TCR beta CDR3 regions. During a first-round RT-PCR of the TCR CDR3, the HTBI primer set was used. TCRdb re-called the multiplex PCR reads through MiXCR, storing one row per CDR3 protein. This table holds 700,000 or so distinct CDR3 sequences, roughly 15% found once. The material sequenced was blood. These TCRs come from a woman in her fifties or sixties with Graves' ophthalmopathy.

J is TRBJ1-1 and V is TRBV20-1, with 10 bases lining up with TRBD1. Per germline, CDR1 DFQATT and CDR2 SNEGSKA (reference sequence). The CDR3 sequence is 12 residues long. V lost 6 bases to trimming and J lost 6 bases; unmatched junction nucleotides: 4. The CDR3 nucleotides read TGCAGTGCCAGACAGGGGGCGGCTGAAGCTTTCTTT. It encodes CSARQGAAEAFF.

The chain couples TRBV28 to TRBJ2-7; D possibly corresponds to TRBD2 (7 bases). Germline CDR1 and CDR2: MDHEN and SYDVKM. This CDR3 is built from 14 residues. V shed 4 bases and J shed 2 bases, with 12 bases lying between them. The CDR3 protein is CASSYGGGAYEQYF. The CDR3 coding sequence is TGTGCCAGCAGTTATGGAGGGGGGGCCTACGAGCAGTACTTC.

This clonotype was found once. The junction departs from the called germline gene at one end, perhaps through a read error. The chain has TRBV19 and TRBJ1-5, with D hard to call. From germline, CDR1 is LNHDA and CDR2 SQIVND (reference sequence). The CDR3 has 15 residues. The CDR3 protein is CASSLFFGGNQPQHF. As DNA, the CDR3 is TGCGCCAGTAGCCTTTTTTTCGGGGGCAATCAGCCCCAGCATTTT.

Ten or more counts support this clonotype. J is TRBJ2-5 and V is TRBV6-2 or TRBV6-3, with TRBD2 matching over 7 bases. The length of the CDR3 is 17 residues. J was trimmed by 2 bases and V by 7 bases; bases with no gene match: 16. Germline values: CDR1 MNHEY, CDR2 SVGEGT. The CDR3 spells CASTNSPWTRRQETQYF. The CDR3 DNA reads as TGTGCCAGCACCAACTCACCCTGGACTAGACGGCAAGAGACCCAGTACTTC.

The table lists this clonotype with many counts. This chain connects TRBV7-2 to TRBJ2-7, with 9 bases identical to TRBD2. V was pared by 3 bases and J by 4 bases, with 16 bases of the junction left unmatched. Germline CDR1 is SGHTA and CDR2 is FQGNSA. CDR3 length equals 18 residues. The CDR3 bases are TGTGCCAGCAGCTTCTGGGGCCCGACTAGCGGAGGGAGGTACGAGCAGTACTTC. This codes for CASSFWGPTSGGRYEQYF.

This clonotype showed up many times. The gene calls are TRBV7-9 and TRBJ1-6; no clear D gene. Germline V gene data show CDR1 as SEHNR and CDR2 as FQNEAQ (reference sequence). V lost 5 bases and J 14 bases, leaving 13 bases between the germline ends. The CDR3 is made up of 12 amino acids. As DNA, the CDR3 is TGTGCCAGCAGCAAAGCGGTTGGCGCCCTCCACTTT. Translated, it gives CASSKAVGALHF. The entire variable domain, with the rest obtained from reference TRBV7-9 and TRBJ1-6, is as follows: DTGVSQNPRHKITKRGQNVTFRCDPISEHNRLYWYRQTLGQGPEFLTYFQNEAQLEKSRLLSDRFSAERPKGSFSTLEIQRTEQGDSAMYLCASSKAVGALHFGNGTRLTVT.

This clonotype was counted between two and nine times. The chain carries TRBV5-8 and TRBJ1-2, with a weak D call TRBD1 (5 bases). This CDR3 has 14 amino acids. Trimming removed 0 bases at V and 4 bases at J, with 10 bases between. CDR1 SGHTS and CDR2 YDEGEE come from the germline V gene. CDR3 residues: CASSLGRVSYGYTF. CDR3 DNA sequence: TGTGCCAGCAGCTTGGGCAGGGTCAGCTATGGCTACACCTTC.

The table lists this clonotype with many counts. The DNA of the CDR3 is TGTGCCAGCAGCTTACCTCTGGGGGGAACCGGGGAGCTGTTTTTT. Translating it yields CASSLPLGGTGELFF. This rearrangement joins TRBV7-2 to TRBJ2-2; TRBD2 might be the D (6 bases). V shed 2 bases and J shed 5 bases, with 12 bases lying between them. Germline-derived CDR1 and CDR2 are SGHTA and FQGNSA. The CDR3 spans 15 residues.

The rearrangement links TRBV27 to TRBJ2-7, with a tentative D call TRBD2 (5 bases). Per the germline V gene, CDR1 is MNHEY and CDR2 is SMNVEV (reference sequence). CDR3 length: 15 amino acids. Trimming cost V 5 bases and J 0 bases, with 14 bases left between them. In DNA form, the CDR3 reads TGTGCCAGCAGTATCGCGGGCGCAAGCTCCTACGAGCAGTACTTC. Translation: CASSIAGASSYEQYF.